Listed here is a single T cell receptor (beta chain). What it binds is not known. These data originate in a study of PD-1 blockade in classical Hodgkin lymphoma. Study-level results: Baseline diversity in complete responders resembled that of newly diagnosed patients. Newly diagnosed patients were said to have less baseline TCR diversity than healthy donors did. CD4+ TCR diversity climbed significantly by C4D1, unlike CD8+ TCR diversity.

This table comes from immunoSEQ multiplex PCR, and its TCRdb copy is limited to in-frame clones, with some not included. This table holds about 40,000 clones, 85% to 90% found once. All the patients suffered relapse after autologous stem cell transplantation, and brentuximab vedotin exposure differed. Under best response, outcomes were complete response, partial response or progressive disease. The CDR3 length is 17 residues. From germline, CDR1 is SGHDT and CDR2 YYEEEE. Losses at the gene ends were 0 bases for V and 2 bases for J; bases not matched to a gene: 8. This chain joins TRBV5-6 and TRBJ2-3; the match to TRBD2 covers 8 bases. The receptor was isolated from a human donor with classical Hodgkin lymphoma. The sequencing used peripheral blood mononuclear cells (PBMCs), collected at baseline. The CDR3 DNA is TGTGCCAGCAGCTTGGGCGGCGGGGGGCCGTCCACAGATACGCAGTATTTT. This gives the protein CASSLGGGGPSTDTQYF.